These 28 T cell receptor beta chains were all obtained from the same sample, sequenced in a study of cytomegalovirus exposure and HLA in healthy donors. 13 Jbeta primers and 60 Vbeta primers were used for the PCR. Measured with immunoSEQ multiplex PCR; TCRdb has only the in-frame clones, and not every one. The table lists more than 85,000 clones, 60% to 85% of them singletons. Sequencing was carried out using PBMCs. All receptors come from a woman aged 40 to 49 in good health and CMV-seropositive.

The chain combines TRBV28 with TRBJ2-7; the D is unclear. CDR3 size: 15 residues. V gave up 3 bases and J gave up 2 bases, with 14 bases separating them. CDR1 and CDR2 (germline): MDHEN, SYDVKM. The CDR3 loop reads CASSFVAGKTYEQYF. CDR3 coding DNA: TGTGCCAGCAGTTTCGTGGCAGGAAAGACCTACGAGCAGTACTTC.

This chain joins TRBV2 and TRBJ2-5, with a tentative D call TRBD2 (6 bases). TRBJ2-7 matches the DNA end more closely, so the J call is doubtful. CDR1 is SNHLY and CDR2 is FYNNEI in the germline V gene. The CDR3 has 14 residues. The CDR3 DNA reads TGTGCCAGTGACAAGGGAGGTAGGTCCTACGAGCAGTACTTC. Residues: CASDKGGRSYEQYF.

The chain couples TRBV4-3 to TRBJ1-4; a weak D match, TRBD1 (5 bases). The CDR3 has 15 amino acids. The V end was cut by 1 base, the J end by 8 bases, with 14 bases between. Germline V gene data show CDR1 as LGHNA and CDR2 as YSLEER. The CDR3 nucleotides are TGCGCCAGCAGCCAAGGAGGGCGGGGGTCCGAAAAACTGTTTTTT. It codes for CASSQGGRGSEKLFF.

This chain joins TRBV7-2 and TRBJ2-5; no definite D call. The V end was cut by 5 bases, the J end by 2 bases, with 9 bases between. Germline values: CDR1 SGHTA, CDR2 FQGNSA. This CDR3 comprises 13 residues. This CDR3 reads CASSATVQETQYF. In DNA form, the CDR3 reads TGTGCCAGCAGCGCTACTGTACAAGAGACCCAGTACTTC.

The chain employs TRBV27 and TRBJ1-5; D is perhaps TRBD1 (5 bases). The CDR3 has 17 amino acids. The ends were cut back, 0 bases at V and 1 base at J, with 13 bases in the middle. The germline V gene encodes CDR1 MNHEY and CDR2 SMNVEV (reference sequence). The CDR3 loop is CASSLSGGWGSNQPQHF. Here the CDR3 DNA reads TGTGCCAGCAGTTTATCGGGGGGGTGGGGGAGCAATCAGCCCCAGCATTTT.

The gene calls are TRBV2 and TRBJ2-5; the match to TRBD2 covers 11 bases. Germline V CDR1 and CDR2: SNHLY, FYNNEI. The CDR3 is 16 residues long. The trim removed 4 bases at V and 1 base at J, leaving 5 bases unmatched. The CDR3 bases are TGTGCCAGCAGTGGGTCTAGCGGGGGGCCCCAAGAGACCCAGTACTTC. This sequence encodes CASSGSSGGPQETQYF. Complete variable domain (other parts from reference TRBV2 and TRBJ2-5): EPEVTQTPSHQVTQMGQEVILRCVPISNHLYFYWYRQILGQKVEFLVSFYNNEISEKSEIFDDQFSVERPDGSNFTLKIRSTKLEDSAMYFCASSGSSGGPQETQYFGPGTRLLVL.

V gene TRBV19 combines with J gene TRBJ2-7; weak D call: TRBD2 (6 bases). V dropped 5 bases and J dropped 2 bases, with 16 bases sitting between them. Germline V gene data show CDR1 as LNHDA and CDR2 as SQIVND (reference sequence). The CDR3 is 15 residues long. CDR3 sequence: CASSGIGTPPYEQYF. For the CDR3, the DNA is TGTGCCAGTAGTGGCATTGGGACTCCGCCCTACGAGCAGTACTTC. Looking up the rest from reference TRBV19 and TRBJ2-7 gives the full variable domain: DGGITQSPKYLFRKEGQNVTLSCEQNLNHDAMYWYRQDPGQGLRLIYYSQIVNDFQKGDIAEGYSVSREKKESFPLTVTSAQKNPTAFYLCASSGIGTPPYEQYFGPGTRLTVT.

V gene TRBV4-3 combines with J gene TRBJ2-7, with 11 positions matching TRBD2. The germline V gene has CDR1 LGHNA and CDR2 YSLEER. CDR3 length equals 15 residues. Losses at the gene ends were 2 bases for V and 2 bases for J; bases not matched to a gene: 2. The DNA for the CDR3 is TGCGCCAGCAGCCAAATTAGCGGGGGGGCCTACGAGCAGTACTTC. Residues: CASSQISGGAYEQYF.

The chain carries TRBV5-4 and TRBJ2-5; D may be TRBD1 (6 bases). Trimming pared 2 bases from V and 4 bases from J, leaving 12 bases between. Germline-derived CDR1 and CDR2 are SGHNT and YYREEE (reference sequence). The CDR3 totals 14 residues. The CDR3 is CASSLDRMGETQYF. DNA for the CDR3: TGTGCCAGCAGCTTAGACAGGATGGGAGAGACCCAGTACTTC.

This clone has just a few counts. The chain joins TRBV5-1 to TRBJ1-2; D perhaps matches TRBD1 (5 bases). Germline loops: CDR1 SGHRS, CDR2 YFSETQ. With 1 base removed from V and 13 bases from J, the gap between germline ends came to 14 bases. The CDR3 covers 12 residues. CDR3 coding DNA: TGCGCCAGCAGCTTGAACGACAGCCCGGGCACCTTC. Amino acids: CASSLNDSPGTF.

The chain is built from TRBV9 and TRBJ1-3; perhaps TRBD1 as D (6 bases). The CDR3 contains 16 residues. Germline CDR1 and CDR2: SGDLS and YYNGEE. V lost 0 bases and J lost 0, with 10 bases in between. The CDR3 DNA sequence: TGTGCCAGCAGCGTAGCGACAGGTATCTCTGGAAACACCATATATTTT. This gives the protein CASSVATGISGNTIYF.

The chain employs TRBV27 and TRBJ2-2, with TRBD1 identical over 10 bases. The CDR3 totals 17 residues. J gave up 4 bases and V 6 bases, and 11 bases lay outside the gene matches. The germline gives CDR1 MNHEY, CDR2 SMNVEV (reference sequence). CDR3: CASRPGQGRGSTGELFF. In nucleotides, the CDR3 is TGTGCCAGCAGGCCGGGACAGGGGCGGGGGAGCACCGGGGAGCTGTTTTTT.

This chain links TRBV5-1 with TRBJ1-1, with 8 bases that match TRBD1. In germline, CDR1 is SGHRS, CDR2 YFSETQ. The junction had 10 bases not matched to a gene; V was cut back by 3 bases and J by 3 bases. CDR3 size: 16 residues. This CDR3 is CASSSWLQGAYTEAFF. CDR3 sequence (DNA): TGCGCCAGCAGCTCCTGGTTGCAGGGGGCTTACACTGAAGCTTTCTTT.

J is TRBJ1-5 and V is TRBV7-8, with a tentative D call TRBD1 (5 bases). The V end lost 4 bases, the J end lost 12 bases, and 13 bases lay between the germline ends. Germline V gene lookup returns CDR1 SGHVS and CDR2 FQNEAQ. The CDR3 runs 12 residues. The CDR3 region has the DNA TGTGCCAGCAGCTACCATCAGGGTCTCCAGCATTTT. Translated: CASSYHQGLQHF.

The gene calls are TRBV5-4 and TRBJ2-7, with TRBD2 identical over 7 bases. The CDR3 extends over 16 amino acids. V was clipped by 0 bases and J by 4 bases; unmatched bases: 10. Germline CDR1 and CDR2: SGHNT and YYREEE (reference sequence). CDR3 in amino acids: CASSLAGGGRVYEQYF. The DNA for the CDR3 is TGTGCCAGCAGCTTGGCCGGCGGGGGACGGGTATACGAGCAGTACTTC.

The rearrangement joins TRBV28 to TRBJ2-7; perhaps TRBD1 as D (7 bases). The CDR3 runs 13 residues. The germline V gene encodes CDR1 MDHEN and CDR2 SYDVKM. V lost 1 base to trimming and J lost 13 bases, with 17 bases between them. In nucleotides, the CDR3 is TGTGCCAGCAGTTTATTTATCCAGGGGGGAACCTACTTC. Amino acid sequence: CASSLFIQGGTYF.

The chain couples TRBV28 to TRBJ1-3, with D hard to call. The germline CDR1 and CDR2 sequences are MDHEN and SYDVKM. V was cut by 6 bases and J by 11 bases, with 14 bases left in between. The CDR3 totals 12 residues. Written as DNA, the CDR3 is TGTGCCAGCAGCCACATGACAATCTCCATATATTTT. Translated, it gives CASSHMTISIYF.

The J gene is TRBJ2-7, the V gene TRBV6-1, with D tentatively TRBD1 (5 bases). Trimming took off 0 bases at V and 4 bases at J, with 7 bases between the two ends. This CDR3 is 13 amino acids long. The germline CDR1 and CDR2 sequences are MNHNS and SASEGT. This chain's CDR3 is CASSEAAGYEQYF. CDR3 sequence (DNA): TGTGCCAGCAGTGAAGCCGCAGGGTACGAGCAGTACTTC.

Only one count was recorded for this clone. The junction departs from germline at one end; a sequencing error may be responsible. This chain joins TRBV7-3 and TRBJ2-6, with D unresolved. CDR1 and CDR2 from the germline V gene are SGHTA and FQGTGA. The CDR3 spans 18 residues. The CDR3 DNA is TGTGCCGGCAGCCCGCAAGCGTGGAGAGACTCTGGGGCCAACGTCCTGACTTTC. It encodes CAGSPQAWRDSGANVLTF.

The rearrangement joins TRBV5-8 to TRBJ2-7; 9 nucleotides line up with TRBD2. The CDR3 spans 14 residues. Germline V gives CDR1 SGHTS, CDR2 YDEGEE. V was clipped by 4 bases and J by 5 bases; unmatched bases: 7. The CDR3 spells CASSHSGSLDEQYF. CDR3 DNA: TGTGCCAGCAGCCATAGCGGGAGTCTCGACGAGCAGTACTTC.

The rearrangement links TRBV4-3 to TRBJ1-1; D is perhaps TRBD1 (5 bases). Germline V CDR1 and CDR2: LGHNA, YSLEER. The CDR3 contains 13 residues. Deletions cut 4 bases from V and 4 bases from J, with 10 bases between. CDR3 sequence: CASSRNGGTEAFF. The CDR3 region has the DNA TGCGCCAGCAGCCGAAACGGGGGCACTGAAGCTTTCTTT.

The CDR3 coding sequence is TGTGCCATCAGTGATACTATTAGCCGGGTCGAGACCCAGTACTTC. It codes for CAISDTISRVETQYF. V gene TRBV10-3 combines with J gene TRBJ2-5; no clear D gene. Trimming took 3 bases from V and 5 from J, leaving 16 bases between them. CDR1 is ENHRY and CDR2 is SYGVKD in the germline V gene. This CDR3 has 15 residues.

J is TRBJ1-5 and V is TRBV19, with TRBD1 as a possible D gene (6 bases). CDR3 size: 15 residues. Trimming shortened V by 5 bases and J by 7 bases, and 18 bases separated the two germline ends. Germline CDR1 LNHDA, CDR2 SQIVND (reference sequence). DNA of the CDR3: TGTGCCAGTAGTCCCCATTATTCCACAGGGCAGCCCCAGCATTTT. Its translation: CASSPHYSTGQPQHF.

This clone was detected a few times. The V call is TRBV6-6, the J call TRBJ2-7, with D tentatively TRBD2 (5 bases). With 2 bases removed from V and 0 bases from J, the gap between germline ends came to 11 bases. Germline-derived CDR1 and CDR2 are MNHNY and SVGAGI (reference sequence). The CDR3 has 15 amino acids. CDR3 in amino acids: CASSYGGVRSYEQYF. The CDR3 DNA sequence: TGTGCCAGCAGTTACGGAGGCGTTCGCTCCTACGAGCAGTACTTC.

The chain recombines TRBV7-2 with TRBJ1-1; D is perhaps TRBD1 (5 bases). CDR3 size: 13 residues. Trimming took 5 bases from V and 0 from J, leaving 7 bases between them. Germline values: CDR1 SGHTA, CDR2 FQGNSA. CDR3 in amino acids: CASSTTVNTEAFF. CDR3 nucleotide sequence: TGTGCCAGCAGCACGACAGTGAACACTGAAGCTTTCTTT.

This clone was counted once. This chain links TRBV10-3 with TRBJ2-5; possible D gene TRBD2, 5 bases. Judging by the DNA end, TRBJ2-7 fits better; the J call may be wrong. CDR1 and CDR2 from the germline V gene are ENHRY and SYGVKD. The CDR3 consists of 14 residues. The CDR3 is CAISELSGSYEQYF. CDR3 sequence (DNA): TGTGCCATCAGTGAGTTGTCGGGGTCCTACGAGCAGTACTTC.

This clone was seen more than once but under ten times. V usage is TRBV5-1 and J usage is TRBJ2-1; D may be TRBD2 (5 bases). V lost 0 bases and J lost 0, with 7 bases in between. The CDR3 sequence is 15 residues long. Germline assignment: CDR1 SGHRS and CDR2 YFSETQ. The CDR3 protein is CASSLEGSSYNEQFF. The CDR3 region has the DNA TGCGCCAGCAGCTTGGAAGGGAGCTCCTACAATGAGCAGTTCTTC.

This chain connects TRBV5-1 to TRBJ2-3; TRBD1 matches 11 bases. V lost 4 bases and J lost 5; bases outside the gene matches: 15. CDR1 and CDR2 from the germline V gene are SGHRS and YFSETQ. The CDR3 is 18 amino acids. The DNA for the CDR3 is TGCGCCAGCAGCATAGAACCCGGGACAGGGGGTTTTGTAGATACGCAGTATTTT. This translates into CASSIEPGTGGFVDTQYF.